This TCR beta chain was retrieved from a study of blood T cells in healthy people across ages. Trimming shortened V by 6 bases and J by 6 bases, and 15 bases separated the two germline ends. Germline V gives CDR1 MDHEN, CDR2 SYDVKM. There are 14 residues in the CDR3. Worth noting for this clonotype: Its antigen is undetermined.

For the second PCR, which ran for roughly 6 to 12 cycles, a sample-barcoded 5' primer and a J-beta primer mix were used. TCRdb passed the 5' RACE reads through MiXCR, listing each CDR3 protein once. The sample holds over 1,500,000 distinct CDR3 sequences, 49% seen once. Broader study findings: Because donor CMV status was unknown, expanded clonotype changes were possibly confounded. Fewer expanded clones and more diversity marked long-lived versus aged donors.

The chain combines TRBV28 with TRBJ1-5; perhaps TRBD1 as D (6 bases). This TCR was sampled from a woman in her thirties or forties in good health. Sequencing used blood. The CDR3 DNA reads as TGTGCCAGCAGACTATGGGGGGCCGGTCAGCCCCAGCATTTT. Translating gives CASRLWGAGQPQHF.